A single sample gave rise to the 10 T cell receptor beta chains below, sequenced in a study of cytomegalovirus exposure and HLA in healthy donors. The PCR was carried out with 60 Vbeta primers and 13 Jbeta primers. Generated by immunoSEQ multiplex PCR, the TCRdb table keeps only in-frame clones and is missing some. In the table there are some 97,000 clones, roughly 75% of which are singletons. Sequenced: PBMCs. These receptors were obtained from a woman younger than 35 in good health and CMV-seropositive.

J is TRBJ2-3 and V is TRBV15, with a tentative D call TRBD2 (7 bases). The CDR3 has 15 amino acids. From germline, CDR1 is LNHNV and CDR2 YYDKDF (reference sequence). The V end was cut by 1 base, the J end by 1 base, with 9 bases between. The CDR3 DNA reads TGTGCCACCAGCAGAGGGGAGGGGGGCACAGATACGCAGTATTTT. Translated: CATSRGEGGTDTQYF.

The rearrangement uses TRBV27 and TRBJ1-1; no clear D. CDR3 length: 13 residues. From germline, CDR1 is MNHEY and CDR2 SMNVEV (reference sequence). The ends were cut back, 3 bases at V and 1 base at J, with 6 bases in the middle. The CDR3 protein is CASSFGKNTEAFF. The CDR3 DNA follows: TGTGCCAGCAGTTTCGGGAAGAACACTGAAGCTTTCTTT.

The chain combines TRBV7-9 with TRBJ2-7; D is perhaps TRBD2 (6 bases). CDR1 and CDR2 (germline): SEHNR, FQNEAQ (reference sequence). The CDR3 sequence is 18 residues long. Trimming took 5 bases from V and 3 from J, leaving 26 bases between them. DNA for the CDR3: TGTGCCAGCAGCCTAGTGTCCACCGGAGGACTACCCGACTACGAGCAGTACTTC. Translation: CASSLVSTGGLPDYEQYF.

J is TRBJ1-1 and V is TRBV18, with TRBD1 identical over 8 bases. V dropped 2 bases and J dropped 3; count of bases not matched to a gene: 5. The CDR3 sequence is 15 residues long. In germline, CDR1 is KGHSH, CDR2 LQKENI. CDR3 DNA: TGTGCCAGCTCACCATCTCTGACAGGGGACACTGAAGCTTTCTTT. Translation gives CASSPSLTGDTEAFF.

The chain combines TRBV7-2 with TRBJ2-1; TRBD1 matches 7 bases. The CDR3 totals 15 residues. Germline lookup yields CDR1 SGHTA and CDR2 FQGNSA. Trimming cost V 5 bases and J 0 bases; bases outside gene matches: 4. CDR3 bases: TGTGCCAGCAGCCCACAGGGGAGCTCCTACAATGAGCAGTTCTTC. Translating it yields CASSPQGSSYNEQFF.

The chain is built from TRBV11-1 and TRBJ2-7; 7 bases agree with TRBD2. The CDR3 loop spans 15 amino acids. The germline V gene has CDR1 SGHAT and CDR2 FQDESV (reference sequence). V dropped 2 bases and J dropped 7; count of bases not matched to a gene: 11. This CDR3 reads CASSLSGTWTGEQYF. The CDR3 nucleotides read TGTGCCAGCAGCTTAAGCGGGACTTGGACGGGGGAGCAGTACTTC.

The CDR3 region is CASSPGLAGGPDTQYF. DNA for the CDR3: TGTGCCAGCAGCCCGGGACTAGCGGGAGGGCCAGATACGCAGTATTTT. J is TRBJ2-3 and V is TRBV6-4; 16 bases agree with TRBD2. The germline CDR1 and CDR2 sequences are MRHNA and SNTAGT. This CDR3 is built from 16 residues. V trimming: 6 bases; J trimming: 4 bases; junction bases outside the gene matches: 4.

This rearrangement joins TRBV18 to TRBJ2-7, with TRBD2 matching 7 bases. This CDR3 has 13 amino acids. V shed 6 bases, J shed 6 bases, and the junction held 8 bases outside the gene matches. Per germline, CDR1 KGHSH and CDR2 LQKENI. Here the CDR3 reads CASSGGFRVEQYF. For the CDR3, the DNA is TGTGCCAGCTCGGGGGGGTTCCGGGTCGAGCAGTACTTC.

The rearrangement joins TRBV4-3 to TRBJ1-3; D is uncertain. This CDR3 has 15 amino acids. The germline CDR1 and CDR2 sequences are LGHNA and YSLEER. V shed 4 bases and J shed 4 bases, with 14 bases lying between them. CDR3 in DNA: TGCGCCAGCAGCCCACAGTCGGGAGCGGGAAACACCATATATTTT. This gives the protein CASSPQSGAGNTIYF.

J is TRBJ2-1 and V is TRBV27; the D gene is possibly TRBD2 (5 bases). The germline V and J ends were trimmed by 3 bases and 0 bases, with 12 bases remaining between them. CDR3 length equals 16 residues. Germline CDR1 and CDR2: MNHEY and SMNVEV (reference sequence). CDR3 residues: CASSLGALSSYNEQFF. The CDR3 bases are TGTGCCAGCAGTTTGGGAGCGCTTAGCTCCTACAATGAGCAGTTCTTC.